Listed here are 22 T cell receptor beta chains from one sample, sequenced in a study of OX40 agonist ivuxolimab in advanced cancers. Library preparation employed the immunoSEQ multiplex PCR assay. The source is immuneACCESS, and TCRdb retained only in-frame sequences with V and J called. Part of the clones is not carried over; for the studies checked, unresolved V genes explain less than half of this, and the remainder is unexplained. The sample table contains approximately 47,000 clones; only one count was recorded for about nine tenths of them. About 7% of the sample is held by the ten biggest clonotypes. This sample comprised CD4+ or CD8+ T cells sorted from blood, obtained in a trial of the OX40 agonist ivuxolimab. These receptors all stem from an adult with an advanced solid tumor such as melanoma, head and neck, liver or kidney cancer.

V and J are TRBV5-6 and TRBJ2-7, with a possible D match to TRBD2 (6 bases). Deletions cut 5 bases from V and 2 bases from J, with 14 bases between. The CDR3 runs 14 residues. Germline V gene data show CDR1 as SGHDT and CDR2 as YYEEEE. Here the CDR3 reads CASRTTPGAYEQYV. DNA of the CDR3: TGTGCCAGCAGGACCACACCGGGGGCCTACGAGCAGTACGTC.

The chain has TRBV2 and TRBJ1-4; D is unresolved. The CDR3 has 14 amino acids. Germline loops: CDR1 SNHLY, CDR2 FYNNEI. The V gene lost 7 bases and the J gene lost 6 bases, with 15 bases spanning the gap. For the CDR3, the DNA is TGTGCCAGCAAGGGTAACCTCCCCTATGAAAAACTGTTTTTT. Translation gives CASKGNLPYEKLFF. Full variable domain (missing parts from reference TRBV2 and TRBJ1-4): EPEVTQTPSHQVTQMGQEVILRCVPISNHLYFYWYRQILGQKVEFLVSFYNNEISEKSEIFDDQFSVERPDGSNFTLKIRSTKLEDSAMYFCASKGNLPYEKLFFGSGTQLSVL.

This chain uses TRBV28 with TRBJ2-7, with no clear D. CDR3 length: 14 amino acids. The V end was cut by 5 bases, the J end by 2 bases, with 13 bases between. Germline lookup yields CDR1 MDHEN and CDR2 SYDVKM. The CDR3 sequence: CASSPADTTYEQYV. The CDR3 DNA sequence: TGTGCCAGCAGTCCCGCCGACACAACCTACGAGCAGTACGTC.

The gene calls are TRBV19 and TRBJ2-3; 7 bases fit TRBD1. The CDR3 sequence is 18 residues long. In germline, CDR1 is LNHDA, CDR2 SQIVND (reference sequence). The trim removed 4 bases at V and 0 bases at J, leaving 13 bases unmatched. CDR3 protein: CASSTTGVGDPSTDTQYF. The CDR3 DNA sequence: TGTGCCAGTAGTACAACAGGGGTGGGAGACCCTAGCACAGATACGCAGTATTTT.

This clone was found once. The chain combines TRBV29-1 with TRBJ2-1; D uncertain. Germline V lookup: CDR1 SQVTM, CDR2 ANQGSEA. Deletions cut 8 bases from V and 0 bases from J, with 14 bases between. This CDR3 is built from 14 residues. The CDR3 DNA follows: TGCAGCACGACCTTTCTGAGCTCCTACAATGAGCAGTTCTTC. It specifies CSTTFLSSYNEQFF.

The rearrangement uses TRBV30 and TRBJ2-7; TRBD2 matches at 9 bases. The V and J ends lost 7 bases and 2 bases, in that order; junction bases with no gene match: 6. Germline CDR1 GTSNPN, CDR2 SVGIG (reference sequence). The CDR3 contains 13 residues. The CDR3 loop is CALRRGGTYEQYF. The CDR3, as DNA: TGTGCCTTGAGGCGGGGGGGGACCTACGAGCAGTACTTC.

V is TRBV11-2 and J is TRBJ1-2, with D possibly being TRBD1 (5 bases). The V gene's germline CDR1 is SGHAT and CDR2 FQNNGV. This CDR3 contains 14 residues. Between the trimmed V and J ends, which lost 8 bases and 3 bases, there was a span of 16 bases. CDR3: CASRTGGADYGYTF. The CDR3 DNA is TGTGCCAGCCGCACTGGAGGGGCGGACTATGGCTACACCTTC.

The rearrangement uses TRBV10-3 and TRBJ1-5; D call uncertain. The CDR3 runs 14 residues. Germline CDR1 and CDR2: ENHRY and SYGVKD. With 0 bases removed from V and 2 bases from J, the gap between germline ends came to 5 bases. The CDR3 loop is CAISESGGNQPQHF. The DNA of the CDR3 is TGTGCCATCAGTGAGTCGGGTGGCAATCAGCCCCAGCATTTT.

The gene calls are TRBV11-2 and TRBJ1-5; a possible D gene is TRBD1 (5 bases). The length of the CDR3 is 15 residues. CDR1 SGHAT and CDR2 FQNNGV come from the germline V gene. V was shortened by 8 bases and J by 3 bases, with 17 bases between the two germline ends. CDR3 loop: CASHPGGGSNQPQHF. The CDR3 DNA reads TGTGCCAGCCATCCCGGGGGGGGGTCCAATCAGCCCCAGCATTTT. The full variable domain, in which reference TRBV11-2 and TRBJ1-5 provide the parts outside the CDR3, is EAGVAQSPRYKIIEKRQSVAFWCNPISGHATLYWYQQILGQGPKLLIQFQNNGVVDDSQLPKDRFSAERLKGVDSTLKIQPAKLEDSAVYLCASHPGGGSNQPQHFGDGTRLSIL.

The chain has TRBV6-5 and TRBJ2-2; possibly TRBD2 for D (7 bases). V was cut by 8 bases and J by 5 bases, with 15 bases left in between. CDR3 size: 14 residues. The germline CDR1 and CDR2 sequences are MNHEY and SVGAGI. CDR3 nucleotides: TGTGCCAGCGGGGGGGCCCCTGGGACCGGGGAGCTGTTTTTT. Encoded protein: CASGGAPGTGELFF.

This chain joins TRBV13 and TRBJ2-3, with 8 positions matching TRBD1. The CDR3 covers 15 residues. Trimming took 0 bases from V and 5 from J; bases not matched to a gene: 4. Germline loops: CDR1 PRHDT, CDR2 FYEKMQ (reference sequence). The CDR3 loop reads CASSLGRGREDTQYF. In DNA, the CDR3 is TGTGCCAGCAGCTTAGGCAGGGGGCGGGAAGATACGCAGTATTTT.

V and J are TRBV2 and TRBJ2-3; a possible D gene is TRBD1 (6 bases). The V end lost 1 base, the J end lost 0 bases, and 11 bases lay between the germline ends. From germline, CDR1 is SNHLY and CDR2 FYNNEI. The CDR3 has 16 amino acids. CDR3 sequence: CASSEGDTLSTDTQYF. The CDR3 nucleotides are TGTGCCAGCAGTGAAGGGGACACACTTAGCACAGATACGCAGTATTTT.

The V gene is TRBV28, the J gene TRBJ1-1, with unresolved D. V gave up 3 bases and J gave up 8 bases, with 10 bases separating them. Germline loops: CDR1 MDHEN, CDR2 SYDVKM. This CDR3 spans 12 amino acids. The CDR3 DNA reads as TGTGCCAGCAGTTTGGAGGACGGCGAAGCTTTCTTT. Residues: CASSLEDGEAFF. Complete variable domain (other parts from reference TRBV28 and TRBJ1-1): DVKVTQSSRYLVKRTGEKVFLECVQDMDHENMFWYRQDPGLGLRLIYFSYDVKMKEKGDIPEGYSVSREKKERFSLILESASTNQTSMYLCASSLEDGEAFFGQGTRLTVV.

J is TRBJ1-2 and V is TRBV11-2; unclear D gene. Germline CDR1 reads SGHAT; CDR2 reads FQNNGV. This CDR3 is built from 16 residues. V shed 0 bases and J shed 8 bases, with 19 bases lying between them. CDR3 sequence (DNA): TGTGCCAGCAGCTTAGATGCGGCAGGTCCTCTGCAAGGCTACACCTTC. This sequence encodes CASSLDAAGPLQGYTF.

This chain links TRBV6-1 with TRBJ2-7, with 7 positions matching TRBD1. CDR1 and CDR2 from the germline V gene are MNHNS and SASEGT. This CDR3 region has 14 residues. CDR3 DNA sequence: TGTGCCAGTAGTGGATGGGGACAGTCCTACGAGCAGTACGTC. Encoded protein: CASSGWGQSYEQYV.

V and J are TRBV4-1 and TRBJ2-7, with 7 nucleotides matching TRBD1. Trimming cost V 4 bases and J 1 base; bases outside gene matches: 7. From germline, CDR1 is MGHRA and CDR2 YSYEKL. The CDR3 totals 15 residues. The CDR3 spells CASSPHRGPSYEQYF. In DNA form, the CDR3 reads TGCGCCAGCAGCCCCCACAGGGGCCCATCCTACGAGCAGTACTTC.

The chain has TRBV13 and TRBJ2-5, with D perhaps given as TRBD1 or TRBD2 (5 bases each). The CDR3 has 13 amino acids. The germline V gene encodes CDR1 PRHDT and CDR2 FYEKMQ (reference sequence). Trimming stripped 1 base from V and 4 bases from J, with 7 bases between. In DNA, the CDR3 is TGTGCCAGCAGCTTAGACGGGGCAGAGACCCAGTACTTC. This translates into CASSLDGAETQYF.

The chain combines TRBV2 with TRBJ1-1, with a possible D match to TRBD1 (6 bases). Germline CDR1 is SNHLY and CDR2 is FYNNEI. This CDR3 has 12 amino acids. V was pared by 6 bases and J by 4 bases, with 9 bases between. CDR3 sequence: CASSAGATEAFF. CDR3 in DNA: TGTGCCAGCAGCGCAGGGGCCACTGAAGCTTTCTTT.

The J gene is TRBJ1-1, the V gene TRBV27; D unclear. Trimming took off 5 bases at V and 2 bases at J, with 9 bases between the two ends. The V gene's germline CDR1 is MNHEY and CDR2 SMNVEV (reference sequence). This CDR3 has 13 residues. The CDR3 DNA is TGTGCCAGCAGTCCCCTAATAAACACTGAAGCTTTCTTT. Its translation: CASSPLINTEAFF.

The rearrangement uses TRBV6-5 and TRBJ1-5; perhaps TRBD1 as D (5 bases). The V end lost 0 bases, the J end lost 1 base, and 7 bases lay between the germline ends. The CDR3 is 15 residues long. CDR1 MNHEY and CDR2 SVGAGI come from the germline V gene. The CDR3 coding sequence is TGTGCCAGCAGTTACTCGGAGGGGAGCAATCAGCCCCAGCATTTT. It translates to CASSYSEGSNQPQHF.

This rearrangement joins TRBV7-8 to TRBJ2-7; 11 bases agree with TRBD1. With V trimmed by 5 bases and J by 4 bases, 10 bases remained unmatched. Germline V lookup: CDR1 SGHVS, CDR2 FQNEAQ. The CDR3 runs 16 residues. The CDR3, as DNA: TGTGCCAGCAGCGAATCCCCGGACAGGGGGCGATACGAGCAGTACGTC. As protein: CASSESPDRGRYEQYV.

The chain has TRBV6-1 and TRBJ1-1, with D perhaps TRBD1 (6 bases). The CDR3 is 12 residues long. Per the germline V gene, CDR1 is MNHNS and CDR2 is SASEGT. Trimming took off 5 bases at V and 4 bases at J, with 8 bases between the two ends. The CDR3 DNA reads TGTGCCAGCAGTTCAGGGGCCACTGAAGCTTTCTTT. Protein product: CASSSGATEAFF.